This entry concerns a single TCR beta chain. V lost 4 bases, J lost 8 bases, and 11 bases lay in between. CDR1 is DFQATT, CDR2 SNEGSKA, per germline (reference sequence). The CDR3 runs to 11 residues. This sample was included in a study of blood T cell repertoires in COVID-19. About the research overall: Donors in the United States, Italy and Spain gave samples during acute or convalescent COVID-19. Sample material is recorded as cDNA or gDNA derived from T cells, B-cell-depleted T cells, or PBMCs.

Study processing details: Estimation of nucleated cell counts was performed using reference gene primer amplification. Using immunoSEQ multiplex PCR, the repertoire was profiled, and TCRdb retains in-frame clones only, with some absent. V and J calls and clone size are those listed in that table; D and trimming were worked out from the DNA. The data contain about 210,000 clones, roughly 86% of them singletons. The chain carries TRBV20-1 and TRBJ1-1; D gene uncertain. The sample taken for sequencing was peripheral blood. The TCR sequence derives from a middle-aged woman with acute or convalescent COVID-19. The CDR3 loop is CSATMTPEAFF. CDR3 nucleotides: TGCAGTGCTACCATGACACCAGAAGCTTTCTTT.